One and the same sample provided the 22 T cell receptor beta chains below, sequenced in a study of response to subunit inactivated influenza vaccine. Using its own MiXCR run on the RT-PCR reads, TCRdb lists one record per CDR3 protein. The sample lists 650,000 to 700,000 distinct CDR3 sequences, approximately 14% occurring once. This specimen consisted of PBMCs from blood, obtained approximately 12 days after vaccination. These receptor sequences come from a man aged 45 to 65 who received an inactivated influenza vaccine.

The chain joins TRBV7-3 to TRBJ2-2, with D possibly TRBD2 on 6 matching bases. This CDR3 is built from 16 residues. Trimming took 1 base from V and 2 from J, leaving 11 bases between them. Germline CDR1 reads SGHTA; CDR2 reads FQGTGA. DNA of the CDR3: TGTGCCAGCAGCTTAATCGGGAGACACAACACCGGGGAGCTGTTTTTT. Residues: CASSLIGRHNTGELFF. Complete variable domain (other parts from reference TRBV7-3 and TRBJ2-2): GAGVSQTPSNKVTEKGKYVELRCDPISGHTALYWYRQSLGQGPEFLIYFQGTGAADDSGLPNDRFFAVRPEGSVSTLKIQRTERGDSAVYLCASSLIGRHNTGELFFGEGSRLTVL.

This clonotype was observed a few times. This chain links TRBV7-6 with TRBJ2-1; 15 nucleotides match TRBD2. This CDR3 comprises 20 residues. The V gene's germline CDR1 is SGHVS and CDR2 FNYEAQ. V lost 4 bases to trimming and J lost 7 bases; unmatched junction nucleotides: 17. CDR3 sequence: CASSSELPGLAGGRWNEQFF. The CDR3 bases are TGTGCCAGCAGCTCAGAACTCCCGGGACTAGCGGGAGGACGATGGAATGAGCAGTTCTTC. Looking up the rest from reference TRBV7-6 and TRBJ2-1 gives the full variable domain: GAGVSQSPRYKVTKRGQDVALRCDPISGHVSLYWYRQALGQGPEFLTYFNYEAQQDKSGLPNDRFSAERPEGSISTLTIQRTEQRDSAMYRCASSSELPGLAGGRWNEQFFGPGTRLTVL.

This clonotype was seen only a few times. Here the CDR3 reads CASSLGPKVKGNGYTF. In DNA form, the CDR3 reads TGTGCCAGCAGCTTGGGGCCCAAGGTGAAAGGGAATGGCTACACCTTC. This sequence joins TRBV5-6 and TRBJ1-2; D is unresolved. The V gene's germline CDR1 is SGHDT and CDR2 YYEEEE. The CDR3 is 16 residues long. Trimming took off 0 bases at V and 6 bases at J, with 18 bases between the two ends. Using reference TRBV5-6 and TRBJ1-2 for the parts outside the CDR3, the full variable domain is DAGVTQSPTHLIKTRGQQVTLRCSPKSGHDTVSWYQQALGQGPQFIFQYYEEEERQRGNFPDRFSGHQFPNYSSELNVNALLLGDSALYLCASSLGPKVKGNGYTFGSGTRLTVV.

This rearrangement joins TRBV15 to TRBJ2-5; no firm D call. Germline assignment: CDR1 LNHNV and CDR2 YYDKDF (reference sequence). V lost 2 bases to trimming and J lost 5 bases, with 12 bases between them. CDR3 length equals 14 residues. CDR3 nucleotides: TGTGCCACCAGCAGATTTAGAGTGTTGGAGACCCAGTACTTC. Translating it yields CATSRFRVLETQYF.

This clonotype was seen a handful of times. The chain is built from TRBV7-8 and TRBJ2-3, with 7 bases matching TRBD1. J gave up 2 bases and V 4 bases, and 3 bases lay outside the gene matches. Germline-derived CDR1 and CDR2 are SGHVS and FQNEAQ. The CDR3 has 14 amino acids. CDR3 in DNA: TGTGCCAGCAGCTGGGACAGTTTCACAGATACGCAGTATTTT. This codes for CASSWDSFTDTQYF. Full variable domain (remainder filled in from reference TRBV7-8 and TRBJ2-3): GAGVSQSPRYKVAKRGQDVALRCDPISGHVSLFWYQQALGQGPEFLTYFQNEAQLDKSGLPSDRFFAERPEGSVSTLKIQRTQQEDSAVYLCASSWDSFTDTQYFGPGTRLTVL.

Written as DNA, the CDR3 is TGCAGTGCTAATACGGACGTTCCCGGCGAGCAGTACTTC. Translation gives CSANTDVPGEQYF. The chain uses TRBV20-1 and TRBJ2-7; no clear D. This CDR3 has 13 residues. Germline V gene sequence: CDR1 DFQATT, CDR2 SNEGSKA (reference sequence). V lost 4 bases and J lost 6, with 16 bases in between.

The V gene is TRBV20-1, the J gene TRBJ2-5, with 8 bases aligning to TRBD2. Trimming cost V 0 bases and J 5 bases; bases outside gene matches: 14. The V gene's germline CDR1 is DFQATT and CDR2 SNEGSKA (reference sequence). CDR3 length equals 17 residues. The CDR3 spells CSAREHHWRGAGETQYF. The CDR3 DNA sequence: TGCAGTGCTAGAGAGCACCACTGGCGGGGGGCAGGGGAGACCCAGTACTTC.

This clonotype was recorded many times. The chain uses TRBV12-3 or TRBV12-4 and TRBJ2-1, with 9 bases aligning to TRBD2. The CDR3 covers 15 residues. V was clipped by 1 base and J by 8 bases; unmatched bases: 6. The CDR3 DNA reads as TGTGCCAGCAGTTTAGTAGCGGGAGTAAGGGATGAGCAGTTCTTC. Its translation: CASSLVAGVRDEQFF.

This sequence joins TRBV7-9 and TRBJ2-5; 10 bases map to TRBD1. Germline CDR1 SEHNR, CDR2 FQNEAQ (reference sequence). CDR3 length: 14 residues. V trimming: 10 bases; J trimming: 3 bases; junction bases outside the gene matches: 8. CDR3 loop: CATREGTGEETQYF. The CDR3 bases are TGTGCCACCCGAGAGGGGACAGGGGAAGAGACCCAGTACTTC.

This chain links TRBV6-2 or TRBV6-3 with TRBJ2-3; a weak D match, TRBD1 (5 bases). The CDR3 has 16 residues. Per the germline V gene, CDR1 is MNHEY and CDR2 is SVGEGT. Trimming stripped 2 bases from V and 5 bases from J, with 17 bases between. The CDR3 reads CASSYTHPRAKDTQYF. The CDR3 DNA follows: TGTGCCAGCAGTTACACCCACCCCAGGGCGAAAGATACGCAGTATTTT.

This clonotype showed up just a few times. This chain joins TRBV7-2 and TRBJ2-3; 7 bases match TRBD1. This CDR3 spans 17 amino acids. Per germline, CDR1 SGHTA and CDR2 FQGNSA. V shed 1 base and J 3 bases; nucleotides not matched to a gene: 10. The CDR3 spells CASSLGANRGTTDTQYF. Written as DNA, the CDR3 is TGTGCCAGCAGCTTAGGGGCCAACAGGGGTACTACAGATACGCAGTATTTT.

This sequence joins TRBV5-1 and TRBJ1-1; D might be TRBD1 (5 bases). CDR1 is SGHRS and CDR2 is YFSETQ in the germline V gene. The V end was cut by 0 bases, the J end by 0 bases, with 9 bases between. The CDR3 is 15 residues long. CDR3 nucleotides: TGCGCCAGCAGCTTGGGACAGCGGATGAACACTGAAGCTTTCTTT. It translates to CASSLGQRMNTEAFF.

V usage is TRBV7-2 and J usage is TRBJ2-5; TRBD1 might be the D (6 bases). Per germline, CDR1 SGHTA and CDR2 FQGNSA. Trimming removed 6 bases at V and 1 base at J, with 12 bases between. There are 14 residues in the CDR3. In nucleotides, the CDR3 is TGTGCCAGCAGTCCAGGGGCGGTCCAAGAGACCCAGTACTTC. Translation: CASSPGAVQETQYF.

Many counts were recorded for this clonotype. This chain connects TRBV20-1 to TRBJ2-7; maybe TRBD1 (6 bases). V lost 0 bases and J lost 4, with 7 bases in between. Per the germline V gene, CDR1 is DFQATT and CDR2 is SNEGSKA (reference sequence). The length of the CDR3 is 12 residues. CDR3 bases: TGCAGTGCTAGAGAAGGGGGATACGAGCAGTACTTC. It is translated as CSAREGGYEQYF.

This clonotype came up a few times. J is TRBJ2-5 and V is TRBV20-1; no definite D call. The CDR3 covers 12 residues. Germline lookup yields CDR1 DFQATT and CDR2 SNEGSKA (reference sequence). V was trimmed by 7 bases and J by 1 base, leaving 10 bases between them. The CDR3 spells CSVLSIQETQYF. In nucleotides, the CDR3 is TGCAGTGTGTTAAGCATCCAAGAGACCCAGTACTTC.

This sequence joins TRBV6-5 and TRBJ2-5; 14 positions match TRBD2. Germline V gives CDR1 MNHEY, CDR2 SVGAGI. V dropped 4 bases and J dropped 1; count of bases not matched to a gene: 5. There are 17 residues in the CDR3. The CDR3 nucleotides are TGTGCCAGCAGTTTCCTCGGACTAGCGGGGGGCCAAGAGACCCAGTACTTC. Protein product: CASSFLGLAGGQETQYF.

This clonotype has a handful of counts. The chain combines TRBV13 with TRBJ1-1; weak D call: TRBD1 (5 bases). With 1 base removed from V and 1 base from J, the gap between germline ends came to 13 bases. The CDR3 spans 16 residues. Germline V gives CDR1 PRHDT, CDR2 FYEKMQ (reference sequence). The CDR3 region has the DNA TGTGCCAGCAGCTTAGCCGTGGGGCCCCCGAACACTGAAGCTTTCTTT. Its protein product is CASSLAVGPPNTEAFF.

In this sample, this clonotype turned up a few times. V gene TRBV5-1 combines with J gene TRBJ2-2, with TRBD2 identical over 11 bases. CDR3 length equals 15 residues. Looked up from germline, CDR1 is SGHRS and CDR2 is YFSETQ. Germline trimming cut 4 bases from V and 4 bases from J; bases unmatched to any gene: 3. The CDR3 loop reads CASSKTSGVTGELFF. CDR3 nucleotides: TGCGCCAGCAGCAAGACTAGCGGGGTCACCGGGGAGCTGTTTTTT.

For the CDR3, the DNA is TGTGCCAGCAGCTCAGTCAGGGGGAGCAGGACTCTGGGGGCCCAGTACTTC. Translating gives CASSSVRGSRTLGAQYF. V is TRBV11-2 and J is TRBJ2-5; 7 nucleotides line up with TRBD1. The germline CDR1 and CDR2 sequences are SGHAT and FQNNGV. This CDR3 is built from 17 residues. Trimming at V came to 4 bases and at J to 9 bases, leaving 20 bases not matched to a gene.

The gene calls are TRBV18 and TRBJ1-2; 11 nucleotides agree with TRBD1. The CDR3 length is 16 residues. Germline loops: CDR1 KGHSH, CDR2 LQKENI. J gave up 4 bases and V 3 bases, and 7 bases lay outside the gene matches. CDR3 sequence: CASSPPGQGAIYGYTF. CDR3 DNA sequence: TGTGCCAGCTCACCCCCAGGACAGGGGGCGATCTATGGCTACACCTTC.

This clonotype appeared once. This chain uses TRBV7-8 with TRBJ2-6; D call uncertain. The germline V and J ends were trimmed by 10 bases and 0 bases, with 4 bases remaining between them. The germline V gene has CDR1 SGHVS and CDR2 FQNEAQ. The CDR3 sequence is 12 residues long. CDR3 DNA sequence: TGTGCCATCCCCTCTGGGGCCAACGTCCTGACTTTC. This codes for CAIPSGANVLTF. The full variable domain, rest sourced from reference TRBV7-8 and TRBJ2-6, is GAGVSQSPRYKVAKRGQDVALRCDPISGHVSLFWYQQALGQGPEFLTYFQNEAQLDKSGLPSDRFFAERPEGSVSTLKIQRTQQEDSAVYLCAIPSGANVLTFGAGSRLTVL.

This clonotype has more than one count but fewer than ten. CDR3 in amino acids: CATSDRRNQPQHF. CDR3 sequence (DNA): TGTGCCACCAGTGACCGTCGAAACCAGCCCCAGCATTTT. The gene calls are TRBV24-1 and TRBJ1-5, with unresolved D. This CDR3 spans 13 amino acids. V was trimmed by 4 bases and J by 7 bases, leaving 10 bases between them. Germline assignment: CDR1 KGHDR and CDR2 SFDVKD.